This T cell receptor beta chain appears in the sequencing data of a study of blood T cell repertoires in COVID-19. On the study more broadly: Sites in the United States, Italy and Spain provided acute and convalescent COVID-19 samples. T cells, B-cell-depleted T cells, or PBMCs supplied cDNA or gDNA.

The Seattle patients, enrolled during active infection, were followed longitudinally. CDR1 and CDR2 (germline): GTSNPN, SVGIG (reference sequence). Trimming pared 5 bases from V and 5 bases from J, leaving 20 bases between. The CDR3 totals 15 residues. Using immunoSEQ multiplex PCR, the repertoire was profiled, and TCRdb retains in-frame clones only, with some absent. The sample has around 310,000 clones; around 89% are singletons. The specimen sequenced was peripheral blood. This TCR was recovered from a middle-aged woman with COVID-19, enrolled during active disease. The chain recombines TRBV30 with TRBJ2-3, with a tentative D call TRBD1 (6 bases). The DNA of the CDR3 is TGTGCCTGGGTCGGGACACTCTCCCGAAGAGATACGCAGTATTTT. The encoded protein is CAWVGTLSRRDTQYF.